This entry lists 16 T cell receptor beta chains sequenced from one sample in a study of OX40 agonist ivuxolimab in advanced cancers. Sequenced by immunoSEQ multiplex PCR; TCRdb stores in-frame clones only, minus some. The repertoire holds some 41,000 clones, about 86% seen once, with about 2.4% in the top ten. The sequencing here drew on CD4+ or CD8+ T cells sorted from blood, taken in a trial of the OX40 agonist ivuxolimab. Receptor source: an adult with an advanced solid tumor such as melanoma, head and neck, liver or kidney cancer.

The rearrangement joins TRBV6-4 to TRBJ2-3; unclear D gene. The V end was cut by 3 bases, the J end by 7 bases, with 11 bases between. The CDR3 spans 13 residues. CDR1 is MRHNA and CDR2 is SNTAGT in the germline V gene. The CDR3 nucleotides read TGTGCCAGCAGTGAAAGATCCGGGTATACGCAGTATTTT. This codes for CASSERSGYTQYF.

The V call is TRBV5-6, the J call TRBJ2-1; 8 bases align to TRBD2. This CDR3 has 16 residues. J lost 0 bases, V lost 2 bases, and 4 bases had no gene match. From germline, CDR1 is SGHDT and CDR2 YYEEEE. This CDR3 is CASSFLSGSSYNEQFF. The DNA of the CDR3 is TGTGCCAGCAGCTTCCTGAGCGGGAGCTCCTACAATGAGCAGTTCTTC.

The J gene is TRBJ1-6, the V gene TRBV5-4; a possible D gene is TRBD1 (5 bases). The V end lost 7 bases, the J end lost 0 bases, and 17 bases lay between the germline ends. Germline lookup yields CDR1 SGHNT and CDR2 YYREEE (reference sequence). CDR3 length equals 17 residues. The chain's CDR3 is CASGRDLRSSYNSPLHF. CDR3 coding DNA: TGTGCCAGCGGCAGGGACCTCCGGAGCTCCTATAATTCACCCCTCCACTTT. Based on the CDR3 plus reference TRBV5-4 and TRBJ1-6, the full variable domain is ETGVTQSPTHLIKTRGQQVTLRCSSQSGHNTVSWYQQALGQGPQFIFQYYREEENGRGNFPPRFSGLQFPNYSSELNVNALELDDSALYLCASGRDLRSSYNSPLHFGNGTRLTVT.

This chain uses TRBV19 with TRBJ2-7; D not resolved. V was shortened by 3 bases and J by 3 bases, with 12 bases between the two germline ends. Per the germline V gene, CDR1 is LNHDA and CDR2 is SQIVND (reference sequence). The CDR3 contains 14 residues. Written as DNA, the CDR3 is TGTGCCAGTAGTATTAGGGTGGATCTCTACGAGCAGTACTTC. The encoded protein is CASSIRVDLYEQYF.

This clone was detected only once. The V gene is TRBV7-2, the J gene TRBJ1-1, with 8 bases matching TRBD1. V was pared by 1 base and J by 4 bases, with 5 bases of the junction left unmatched. There are 15 residues in the CDR3. The germline gives CDR1 SGHTA, CDR2 FQGNSA. The CDR3 bases are TGTGCCAGCAGCTTAGGACAGGGGTTGGGCACTGAAGCTTTCTTT. Its protein product is CASSLGQGLGTEAFF.

V is TRBV9 and J is TRBJ2-5, with 10 bases lining up with TRBD2. Trimming removed 4 bases from V and 5 bases from J; junction bases left unmatched: 11. Germline V gene data show CDR1 as SGDLS and CDR2 as YYNGEE. CDR3 size: 16 residues. The chain's CDR3 is CASSHPIAGGGETQYF. The DNA of the CDR3 is TGTGCCAGCAGCCATCCCATAGCGGGGGGTGGGGAGACCCAGTACTTC.

The chain is built from TRBV10-2 and TRBJ1-3, with D unresolved. Germline V gene lookup returns CDR1 WSHSY and CDR2 SAAADI. With 3 bases removed from V and 2 bases from J, the gap between germline ends came to 14 bases. The CDR3 has 16 residues. CDR3 loop: CASSDPIPGAGNTIYF. DNA for the CDR3: TGCGCCAGCAGTGACCCGATCCCGGGAGCTGGAAACACCATATATTTT.

The chain recombines TRBV5-1 with TRBJ2-5; 13 bases align to TRBD2. The CDR3 loop spans 15 amino acids. Germline CDR1 and CDR2: SGHRS and YFSETQ. V dropped 4 bases and J dropped 3; count of bases not matched to a gene: 3. CDR3 amino acids: CASSLGTSGEETQYF. The CDR3, as DNA: TGCGCCAGCAGCCTAGGGACTAGCGGGGAAGAGACCCAGTACTTC.

The chain combines TRBV10-3 with TRBJ1-2; D not certain. CDR1 is ENHRY and CDR2 is SYGVKD in the germline V gene. The CDR3 covers 12 residues. The V end was cut by 5 bases, the J end by 8 bases, with 12 bases between. Written as DNA, the CDR3 is TGTGCCATCAGTTTTCCAAGCGAGGGCTACACCTTC. As protein: CAISFPSEGYTF.

The chain combines TRBV5-1 with TRBJ2-6, with unresolved D. Germline V gene sequence: CDR1 SGHRS, CDR2 YFSETQ. The V end was cut by 0 bases, the J end by 0 bases, with 7 bases between. This CDR3 has 16 amino acids. The CDR3 region has the DNA TGCGCCAGCAGCTTGGCGGCCTTCTCTGGGGCCAACGTCCTGACTTTC. Translation: CASSLAAFSGANVLTF.

CDR3 coding DNA: TGTGCCAGTAGTAGAGACAGGGGCCGTTCACCCCTCCACTTT. As protein: CASSRDRGRSPLHF. The V call is TRBV19, the J call TRBJ1-6; 8 nucleotides line up with TRBD1. The CDR3 sequence is 14 residues long. Germline lookup yields CDR1 LNHDA and CDR2 SQIVND (reference sequence). V lost 4 bases and J lost 9; bases outside the gene matches: 5.

This rearrangement joins TRBV7-9 to TRBJ2-6, with 10 bases aligning to TRBD1. The CDR3 has 18 residues. CDR1 SEHNR and CDR2 FQNEAQ come from the germline V gene (reference sequence). Trimming removed 3 bases from V and 3 bases from J; junction bases left unmatched: 8. The CDR3 reads CASSLTGTGVYGANVLTF. CDR3 sequence (DNA): TGTGCCAGCAGCTTGACCGGGACAGGGGTTTATGGGGCCAACGTCCTGACTTTC. Full variable domain (rest looked up from reference TRBV7-9 and TRBJ2-6): DTGVSQNPRHKITKRGQNVTFRCDPISEHNRLYWYRQTLGQGPEFLTYFQNEAQLEKSRLLSDRFSAERPKGSFSTLEIQRTEQGDSAMYLCASSLTGTGVYGANVLTFGAGSRLTVL.

This clone was observed once. This chain joins TRBV5-1 and TRBJ1-5; 10 bases map to TRBD1. The germline gives CDR1 SGHRS, CDR2 YFSETQ. V gave up 4 bases and J gave up 0 bases; unmatched junction bases: 4. The CDR3 is 16 amino acids. CDR3 region: CASSPGQGDSNQPQHF. The CDR3 nucleotides read TGCGCCAGCAGCCCTGGACAGGGGGATAGCAATCAGCCCCAGCATTTT.

The chain couples TRBV7-2 to TRBJ2-7; 7 bases are a match to TRBD1. The CDR3 is 14 amino acids. CDR1 and CDR2 from the germline V gene are SGHTA and FQGNSA. V shed 7 bases and J 5 bases; nucleotides not matched to a gene: 11. The CDR3 region is CASTADRASHEQYF. The DNA of the CDR3 is TGTGCCAGCACCGCTGACAGGGCTTCCCACGAGCAGTACTTC.

Here the CDR3 DNA reads TGTGCCAGCAGCTTAGGTGGACAGGGTCCACCCCTCCACTTT. Translation: CASSLGGQGPPLHF. V usage is TRBV11-1 and J usage is TRBJ1-6, with 8 bases lining up with TRBD1. CDR1 SGHAT and CDR2 FQDESV come from the germline V gene (reference sequence). The junction had 4 bases not matched to a gene; V was cut back by 1 base and J by 11 bases. The CDR3 extends over 14 amino acids.

The rearrangement uses TRBV15 and TRBJ2-3; no clear D gene. From germline, CDR1 is LNHNV and CDR2 YYDKDF (reference sequence). This CDR3 has 14 amino acids. V shed 3 bases and J shed 0 bases, with 7 bases lying between them. CDR3 in amino acids: CATSSRYSTDTQYF. CDR3 coding DNA: TGTGCCACCAGCAGTCGGTACAGCACAGATACGCAGTATTTT.